These 10 T cell receptor beta chains came from one sample sequenced in a study of T-cell memory formation after mild COVID-19. TCRdb redid the calling of the 5' RACE reads with MiXCR, one entry per CDR3 protein. The table lists around 55,000 distinct CDR3 sequences, more than 8% of them singletons. Sequencing used PBMCs or a T cell subset sorted from them (not recorded which). The origin of the receptors is a man aged 18 to 29 who had mild COVID-19 (a few samples of this study predate the infection). Cell type and time point are not known.

This clonotype has a handful of counts. The V and J genes are TRBV14 and TRBJ2-1; D might be TRBD2 (5 bases). Germline V CDR1 and CDR2: SGHDN, FVKESK. This CDR3 spans 16 amino acids. Deletions cut 2 bases from V and 7 bases from J, with 18 bases between. CDR3 coding DNA: TGTGCCAGCAGCCAATTATTCGGGGTGGTGTGGAATGAGCAGTTCTTC. It is translated as CASSQLFGVVWNEQFF.

The V call is TRBV6-2 or TRBV6-3, the J call TRBJ2-7; TRBD1 matches 8 bases. The germline CDR1 and CDR2 sequences are MNHEY and SVGEGT. J was trimmed by 5 bases and V by 6 bases; bases with no gene match: 15. The CDR3 is made up of 16 amino acids. CDR3 region: CASSRPPKDRAHEQYF. In nucleotides, the CDR3 is TGTGCCAGCAGCCGTCCCCCTAAGGACAGGGCCCACGAGCAGTACTTC.

This clonotype was seen only a few times. This chain links TRBV7-2 with TRBJ1-2; D unclear. V lost 4 bases to trimming and J lost 4 bases, with 10 bases between them. The CDR3 consists of 13 residues. The germline V gene encodes CDR1 SGHTA and CDR2 FQGNSA. Written as DNA, the CDR3 is TGTGCCAGCAGCTCGACGTTTGGCTATGGCTACACCTTC. It codes for CASSSTFGYGYTF.

This clonotype was observed a handful of times. The chain recombines TRBV7-9 with TRBJ2-7, with D hard to call. Germline loops: CDR1 SEHNR, CDR2 FQNEAQ (reference sequence). The CDR3 runs 11 residues. Trimming stripped 6 bases from V and 4 bases from J, with 7 bases between. This CDR3 is CASRPSYEQYF. CDR3 in DNA: TGTGCCAGCAGACCCTCTTACGAGCAGTACTTC.

The genes are TRBV6-2 or TRBV6-3 and TRBJ2-5; D not certain. There are 12 residues in the CDR3. V dropped 2 bases and J dropped 5 bases, with 6 bases sitting between them. The germline gives CDR1 MNHEY, CDR2 SVGEGT. This CDR3 reads CASSYGRETQYF. The CDR3 nucleotides read TGTGCCAGCAGTTACGGGCGGGAGACCCAGTACTTC.

The chain has TRBV2 and TRBJ2-2; D gene uncertain. The V and J ends lost 4 bases and 5 bases respectively, with 8 bases between them. Germline V gives CDR1 SNHLY, CDR2 FYNNEI. This CDR3 is 13 amino acids long. The CDR3 coding sequence is TGTGCCAGCAGTGCGCAGATTACCGGGGAGCTGTTTTTT. Encoded protein: CASSAQITGELFF.

J is TRBJ1-3 and V is TRBV28; D is uncertain. The CDR3 runs 14 residues. CDR1 is MDHEN and CDR2 is SYDVKM in the germline V gene. Trimming removed 6 bases at V and 4 bases at J, with 13 bases between. The CDR3 DNA is TGTGCCAGCAGCACGGGAAATCCAGGAAACACCATATATTTT. Amino acid sequence: CASSTGNPGNTIYF. The full variable domain, in which reference TRBV28 and TRBJ1-3 provide the parts outside the CDR3, is DVKVTQSSRYLVKRTGEKVFLECVQDMDHENMFWYRQDPGLGLRLIYFSYDVKMKEKGDIPEGYSVSREKKERFSLILESASTNQTSMYLCASSTGNPGNTIYFGEGSWLTVV.

This clonotype was seen a handful of times. The J gene is TRBJ2-3, the V gene TRBV28; no definite D call. The CDR3 contains 12 residues. V lost 2 bases, J lost 3 bases, and 3 bases lay in between. Germline assignment: CDR1 MDHEN and CDR2 SYDVKM. Written as DNA, the CDR3 is TGTGCCAGCAGTTTAAGGACAGATACGCAGTATTTT. Encoded protein: CASSLRTDTQYF.

The rearrangement uses TRBV3-1 and TRBJ2-7; perhaps D is TRBD1 or TRBD2 (5 bases each). Germline values: CDR1 LGHDT, CDR2 YNNKEL (reference sequence). The V end lost 0 bases, the J end lost 6 bases, and 9 bases lay between the germline ends. This CDR3 spans 13 amino acids. The CDR3 sequence: CASSQEGVGEQYF. The CDR3 coding sequence is TGTGCCAGCAGCCAAGAGGGGGTCGGCGAGCAGTACTTC.

There are a few counts of this clonotype. The gene calls are TRBV7-2 and TRBJ2-7; the D is unclear. The germline CDR1 and CDR2 sequences are SGHTA and FQGNSA. The CDR3 runs to 16 residues. V lost 5 bases, J lost 3 bases, and 20 bases lay in between. For the CDR3, the DNA is TGTGCCAGCAGCCGAACCCCCGGATCCTTGATCTACGAGCAGTACTTC. It yields the protein CASSRTPGSLIYEQYF.